The 19 T cell receptor beta chains reported below all come from one sample, sequenced in a study. TCRdb reprocessed the RT-PCR reads with MiXCR, giving one entry per CDR3 protein. The sample holds hundreds of thousands of distinct CDR3 sequences, 13% to 15% seen once. The specimen sequenced was memory CD4+ T cells from blood. The origin of the receptors is a female donor in good health, serving as a healthy control.

This clonotype was seen a few times. The rearrangement joins TRBV25-1 to TRBJ2-3, with D possibly being TRBD1 (6 bases). The CDR3 spans 14 residues. With 9 bases removed from V and 0 bases from J, the gap between germline ends came to 13 bases. Germline CDR1 is MGHDK and CDR2 is SYGVNS. This chain's CDR3 is CASKGQMSTDTQYF. DNA for the CDR3: TGTGCCAGTAAAGGACAGATGAGCACAGATACGCAGTATTTT.

The chain couples TRBV1 to TRBJ2-7; TRBD2 is the table's D call and was not checked against the DNA. TRBV1 is assigned pseudogene status. CDR3 length: 16 amino acids. The chain's CDR3 is CTSSQVPSGGAHEQYF. As DNA, the CDR3 is TGCACCAGCAGCCAAGTCCCTAGCGGGGGGGCTCACGAGCAGTACTTC.

This clonotype was found many times. This chain links TRBV6-5 with TRBJ2-3; maybe TRBD2 (5 bases). The CDR3 length is 16 residues. Germline V gene sequence: CDR1 MNHEY, CDR2 SVGAGI. V gave up 5 bases and J gave up 0 bases, with 15 bases separating them. The CDR3 sequence: CASSPSGGSSTDTQYF. The DNA for the CDR3 is TGTGCCAGCAGTCCCAGCGGCGGATCCAGCACAGATACGCAGTATTTT.

In its sample, this clonotype was seen a few times. V usage is TRBV28 and J usage is TRBJ2-2; the D gene is possibly TRBD2 (6 bases). Deletions cut 6 bases from V and 3 bases from J, with 20 bases between. Germline assignment: CDR1 MDHEN and CDR2 SYDVKM. This CDR3 is built from 17 residues. CDR3 sequence (DNA): TGTGCCAGCAGGCGGATGGTCGGGGGTTGGTACACCGGGGAGCTGTTTTTT. This encodes CASRRMVGGWYTGELFF.

This clonotype was seen at least ten times. CDR3 protein: CSAQQGRGTDTQYF. DNA of the CDR3: TGCAGTGCGCAGCAGGGGCGGGGCACAGATACGCAGTATTTT. V usage is TRBV20-1 and J usage is TRBJ2-3; maybe TRBD1 (6 bases). V shed 6 bases and J shed 1 base, with 14 bases lying between them. This CDR3 comprises 14 residues. In germline, CDR1 is DFQATT, CDR2 SNEGSKA (reference sequence).

This clonotype was picked up a small number of times. This sequence joins TRBV7-3 and TRBJ2-3; D gene unclear. Trimming removed 5 bases from V and 3 bases from J, with 15 bases in between. Germline CDR1 SGHTA, CDR2 FQGTGA. The CDR3 sequence is 15 residues long. This CDR3 is CASSVGILATDTQYF. The CDR3 DNA reads as TGTGCCAGCAGCGTAGGGATCCTGGCGACAGATACGCAGTATTTT.

This clonotype was recorded many times. The rearrangement uses TRBV20-1 and TRBJ2-7; 9 positions agree with TRBD2. CDR1 is DFQATT, CDR2 SNEGSKA, per germline (reference sequence). The CDR3 extends over 14 amino acids. Unmatched junction bases numbered 10, after V lost 6 bases and J lost 4 bases. The CDR3 sequence is CSAPRTSVSYEQYF. The CDR3 DNA sequence: TGCAGTGCCCCTCGGACTAGCGTCTCATACGAGCAGTACTTC.

This clonotype appeared many times. The V gene is TRBV12-3 or TRBV12-4, the J gene TRBJ1-1; TRBD1 matches at 9 bases. Trimming removed 1 base from V and 4 bases from J; junction bases left unmatched: 1. The CDR3 has 14 amino acids. In nucleotides, the CDR3 is TGTGCCAGCAGTTTAGGACAGGGGGTCACTGAAGCTTTCTTT. Translating it yields CASSLGQGVTEAFF.

This clonotype was counted at least ten times. V is TRBV5-1 and J is TRBJ2-7; D not certain. V was cut by 2 bases and J by 3 bases, with 9 bases left in between. Germline V lookup: CDR1 SGHRS, CDR2 YFSETQ. This CDR3 is built from 13 residues. This CDR3 reads CASSFQTLYEQYF. In DNA, the CDR3 is TGCGCCAGCAGCTTCCAGACTCTCTACGAGCAGTACTTC.

A remark on this clonotype: Just one base apart from a much larger clone, this may be a read error. This chain links TRBV15 with TRBJ2-7, with 10 bases aligning to TRBD1. The CDR3 loop spans 13 amino acids. With 3 bases clipped from V and 9 bases from J, the junction kept 5 bases outside the gene matches. The V gene's germline CDR1 is LNHNV and CDR2 YYDKDF (reference sequence). The CDR3 nucleotides are TGTGCCACCAGCAGGGGGGACAGGGGCGGGCAGTACTTC. Its translation: CATSRGDRGGQYF.

V is TRBV4-2 and J is TRBJ1-3; 9 bases map to TRBD1. CDR3 length equals 16 residues. Germline trimming cut 1 base from V and 4 bases from J; bases unmatched to any gene: 5. Germline loops: CDR1 LGHNA, CDR2 YNFKEQ. CDR3 in amino acids: CASSQVLGQGGNTIYF. For the CDR3, the DNA is TGTGCCAGCAGCCAAGTCCTCGGACAGGGGGGAAACACCATATATTTT.

This clonotype occurred a few times. V and J are TRBV27 and TRBJ1-5; D possibly corresponds to TRBD1 (5 bases). This CDR3 contains 14 residues. Germline-derived CDR1 and CDR2 are MNHEY and SMNVEV (reference sequence). Trimming stripped 3 bases from V and 6 bases from J, with 12 bases between. The DNA of the CDR3 is TGTGCCAGCAGTTTTGTAGGGGTCGGTCAGCCCCAGCATTTT. It translates to CASSFVGVGQPQHF.

The rearrangement joins TRBV20-1 to TRBJ1-1; 12 nucleotides align to TRBD1. J was trimmed by 4 bases and V by 5 bases; bases with no gene match: 8. Per germline, CDR1 DFQATT and CDR2 SNEGSKA (reference sequence). The CDR3 extends over 15 amino acids. The CDR3 DNA reads as TGCAGTGCTTCAGAGCCGGGACAGGGGGCCACTGAAGCTTTCTTT. As protein: CSASEPGQGATEAFF.

This chain connects TRBV6-6 to TRBJ2-1; tentatively, D is TRBD2 (5 bases). The CDR3 totals 12 residues. CDR1 and CDR2 from the germline V gene are MNHNY and SVGAGI (reference sequence). Trimming took 3 bases from V and 10 from J, leaving 10 bases between them. The DNA of the CDR3 is TGTGCCAGCAGTTATGAGCGGAGGGAGCAGTTCTTC. Protein product: CASSYERREQFF.

The genes are TRBV6-5 and TRBJ2-1; the D call may be TRBD1 or TRBD2 (6 bases each). The germline CDR1 and CDR2 sequences are MNHEY and SVGAGI. This CDR3 has 16 residues. With 4 bases removed from V and 8 bases from J, the gap between germline ends came to 21 bases. The CDR3 nucleotides are TGTGCCAGCAGTTCTTCCGAGGGGGGCAGATTGGATGAGCAGTTCTTC. Protein product: CASSSSEGGRLDEQFF.

This clonotype appeared many times. The genes are TRBV4-1 and TRBJ2-7; 10 bases match TRBD1. V lost 4 bases and J lost 5; bases outside the gene matches: 5. Germline CDR1 reads MGHRA; CDR2 reads YSYEKL. CDR3 size: 14 residues. The CDR3 spells CASSLGQGDDEQYF. The CDR3, as DNA: TGCGCCAGCAGCCTTGGACAGGGGGACGACGAGCAGTACTTC.

J is TRBJ2-1 and V is TRBV7-2; 10 bases map to TRBD2. The V gene end was trimmed by 1 base and the J gene end by 8 bases; junction bases not matched to a gene: 8. The CDR3 covers 16 residues. Germline V gene sequence: CDR1 SGHTA, CDR2 FQGNSA. CDR3 bases: TGTGCCAGCAGCTTAGATCTAGCGGGAGAGTTGTATGAGCAGTTCTTC. It yields the protein CASSLDLAGELYEQFF.

This clonotype has ten or more counts. The chain couples TRBV10-3 to TRBJ2-2, with 10 bases matching TRBD1. V shed 8 bases and J 3 bases; nucleotides not matched to a gene: 3. The CDR3 is 14 amino acids. The germline V gene encodes CDR1 ENHRY and CDR2 SYGVKD. CDR3 region: CAISGTGDTGELFF. Written as DNA, the CDR3 is TGTGCCATCTCCGGGACAGGGGACACCGGGGAGCTGTTTTTT.

A few counts support this clonotype. The chain couples TRBV10-3 to TRBJ2-5; D gene ambiguous. This CDR3 has 14 amino acids. Germline CDR1 and CDR2: ENHRY and SYGVKD. V lost 2 bases and J lost 5, with 12 bases in between. Written as DNA, the CDR3 is TGTGCCATCAGTGAGAAAAACCTGGGGGAGACCCAGTACTTC. Its translation: CAISEKNLGETQYF.